This T cell receptor beta chain was recovered during a study of blood T cell repertoires in COVID-19. In the original processing: Estimation of nucleated cell counts relied on the amplification of reference gene primers. Clones were read by immunoSEQ multiplex PCR, and TCRdb kept only the in-frame ones, dropping some. The V and J calls and clone size are taken from that table; D and trimming were inferred from the DNA. The sample yields under 250,000 clones, 87% seen once. Germline V gene data show CDR1 as MNHEY and CDR2 as SMNVEV (reference sequence). CDR3 length: 17 residues. The V gene end was trimmed by 5 bases and the J gene end by 6 bases; junction bases not matched to a gene: 17.

The source of this sequence is a woman aged 30 to 39 with acute COVID-19. The chain recombines TRBV27 with TRBJ2-7, with TRBD2 identical over 9 bases. Material: PBMCs or T cells enriched from blood (not recorded which). The CDR3 spells CASSPYDSSGAPFEQYF. Here the CDR3 DNA reads TGTGCCAGCAGTCCCTACGACTCTAGCGGGGCCCCTTTCGAGCAGTACTTC.